Listed below are T cell receptor beta chains from one sample, sequenced in a study of T cells in Graves' hyperthyroidism and ophthalmopathy. TCRdb redid the calling of the multiplex PCR reads with MiXCR, one entry per CDR3 protein. Of 500,000 to 750,000 distinct CDR3 sequences listed, about 15% were seen once; the top ten hold under 8%. The sample taken for sequencing was blood. These receptors came from a woman aged 30 to 39 with Graves' hyperthyroidism. Both conserved end residues are part of each CDR3. A D gene is named only where the DNA matches it firmly. Rows may omit the clone size; those that give it use once, few, many or a size class.

many	TRBJ2-5	TRBV3-1	TRBD2	CASSQHGEGRVQYF	TGTGCCAGCAGCCAACACGGGGAGGGGAGGGTCCAGTACTTC
NA	TRBJ1-2	TRBV27	NA	CASSSFRDVWGYTF	TGTGCCAGCAGTTCATTCAGGGATGTATGGGGCTACACCTTC
NA	TRBJ2-7	TRBV7-9	TRBD2	CASSQAGVSYEQYF	TGTGCCAGCAGCCAAGCGGGAGTGTCCTACGAGCAGTACTTC
NA	TRBJ2-3	TRBV4-2	TRBD1	CASSQWDSVTDTQYF	TGTGCCAGCAGCCAATGGGACAGCGTCACAGATACGCAGTATTTT
NA	TRBJ2-7	TRBV27	TRBD1	CASGPRTGSYEQYF	TGTGCCAGCGGGCCTAGGACAGGAAGCTACGAGCAGTACTTC
many	TRBJ1-2	TRBV25-1	NA	CASSDGQTNYGYTF	TGTGCCAGCAGTGATGGACAGACTAACTATGGCTACACCTTC
NA	TRBJ1-5	TRBV10-3	NA	CAIKGEASNQPQHF	TGTGCCATCAAAGGGGAGGCCAGCAATCAGCCCCAGCATTTT
many	TRBJ1-1	TRBV7-2	NA	CASSSDRTALEAFF	TGTGCCAGCAGCTCGGACAGAACCGCCCTTGAAGCTTTCTTT
few	TRBJ2-7	TRBV20-1	TRBD1	CSASSPRGGQGYEQYF	TGCAGTGCTAGTTCCCCCCGTGGGGGACAGGGGTACGAGCAGTACTTC
many	TRBJ1-2	TRBV27	NA	CASSDGTVYGYTF	TGTGCCAGCTCCGACGGGACGGTCTATGGCTACACCTTC
once	TRBJ2-2	TRBV5-4	TRBD2	CASSAPGLAENTGELFF	TGTGCCAGCAGCGCACCGGGACTAGCGGAGAACACCGGGGAGCTGTTTTTT
NA	TRBJ2-2	TRBV13	NA	CASSFHDSPITGELFF	TGTGCCAGCAGCTTTCATGACAGCCCTATCACCGGGGAGCTGTTTTTT
NA	TRBJ2-3	TRBV12-3/TRBV12-4	NA	CASSVLDTQYF	TGTGCCAGCAGTGTTCTAGATACGCAGTATTTT
NA	TRBJ2-1	TRBV4-2	TRBD2	CASSQVGPGLESGGSYNEQFF	TGTGCCAGCAGCCAAGTAGGTCCGGGACTAGAAAGTGGGGGTTCCTACAATGAGCAGTTCTTC
many	TRBJ2-2	TRBV2	NA	CASSGAGLGTGELFF	TGTGCCAGCAGTGGGGCGGGGCTGGGCACCGGGGAGCTGTTTTTT
few	TRBJ2-3	TRBV7-9	NA	CAGSLETDTQYF	TGTGCCGGCAGCCTTGAAACAGATACGCAGTATTTT
NA	TRBJ2-7	TRBV7-2	NA	CAWSKRGLFDEQYF	TGTGCCTGGAGCAAACGGGGCCTTTTCGACGAGCAGTACTTC
few	TRBJ1-2	TRBV5-8	NA	CASSLEGSDGYTF	TGTGCCAGCAGCTTGGAGGGATCTGATGGCTACACCTTC
many	TRBJ1-1	TRBV27	NA	CASSRQEERNTEAFF	TGTGCCAGCAGTCGACAGGAGGAAAGGAACACTGAAGCTTTCTTT
NA	TRBJ2-3	TRBV11-2	NA	CASSGRDGRFTDTQYF	TGTGCCAGCAGCGGAAGGGACGGCCGTTTCACAGATACGCAGTATTTT
few	TRBJ2-7	TRBV4-1	TRBD2	CASSQVLAGSYEQYF	TGCGCCAGCAGCCAAGTCCTAGCGGGGTCCTACGAGCAGTACTTC
NA	TRBJ2-3	TRBV20-1	NA	CSAPTSGYSSSTDTQYF	TGCAGTGCTCCGACTAGTGGATATAGTTCTAGCACAGATACGCAGTATTTT
NA	TRBJ2-1	TRBV9	NA	CASSVAGSDYNEQFF	TGTGCCAGCAGCGTAGCGGGGTCTGACTACAATGAGCAGTTCTTC
NA	TRBJ1-2	TRBV6-2/TRBV6-3	TRBD1	CASSQGTVAGYTF	TGTGCCAGCAGCCAAGGGACAGTCGCGGGCTACACCTTC
many	TRBJ1-1	TRBV3-1	NA	CASSQVEQMGNTEAFF	TGTGCCAGCAGCCAAGTCGAACAAATGGGGAACACTGAAGCTTTCTTT
many	TRBJ1-1	TRBV3-1	NA	CASSPSNTEAFF	TGTGCCAGCAGCCCGAGTAACACTGAAGCTTTCTTT